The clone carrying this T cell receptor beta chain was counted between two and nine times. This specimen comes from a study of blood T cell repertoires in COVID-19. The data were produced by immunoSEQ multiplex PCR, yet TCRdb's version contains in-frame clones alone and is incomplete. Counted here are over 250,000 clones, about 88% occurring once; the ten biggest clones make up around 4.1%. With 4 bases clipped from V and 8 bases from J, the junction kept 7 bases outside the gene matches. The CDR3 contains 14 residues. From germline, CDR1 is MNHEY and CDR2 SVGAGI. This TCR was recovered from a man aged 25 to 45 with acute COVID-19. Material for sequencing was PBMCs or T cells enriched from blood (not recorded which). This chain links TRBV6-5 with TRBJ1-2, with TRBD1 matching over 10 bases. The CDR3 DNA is TGTGCCAGCAGTTTGGGGACAGGGGCGGAAGGCTACACCTTC. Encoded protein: CASSLGTGAEGYTF.